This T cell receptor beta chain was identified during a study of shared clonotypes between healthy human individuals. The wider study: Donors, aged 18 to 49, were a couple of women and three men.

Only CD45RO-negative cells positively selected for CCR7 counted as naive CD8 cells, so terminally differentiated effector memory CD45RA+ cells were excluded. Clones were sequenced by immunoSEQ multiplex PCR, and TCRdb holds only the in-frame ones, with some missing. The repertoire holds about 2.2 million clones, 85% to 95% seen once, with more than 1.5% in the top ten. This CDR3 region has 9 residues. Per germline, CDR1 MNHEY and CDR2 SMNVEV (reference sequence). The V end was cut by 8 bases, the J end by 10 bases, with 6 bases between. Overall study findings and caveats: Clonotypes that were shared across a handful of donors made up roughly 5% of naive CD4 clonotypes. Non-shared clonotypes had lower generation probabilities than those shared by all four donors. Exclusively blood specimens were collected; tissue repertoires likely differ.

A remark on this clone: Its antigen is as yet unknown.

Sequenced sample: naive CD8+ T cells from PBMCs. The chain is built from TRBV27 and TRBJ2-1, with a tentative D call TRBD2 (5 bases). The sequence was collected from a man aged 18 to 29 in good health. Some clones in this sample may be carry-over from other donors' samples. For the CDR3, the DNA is TGTGCCAGCGGGAGAGAGCAGTTCTTC. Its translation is CASGREQFF.